This T cell receptor beta chain was sequenced during a study of vaccination and CD4 T cells after COVID-19. Looking at the study overall: Two Hispanic individuals were among six male and four female convalescent patients.

Cultured CD4+ T-cell DNA underwent Oncomine TCR Beta short-read sequencing. TCRdb re-derived calls from the PCR reads in MiXCR, one entry per CDR3 protein. The data show about 9,300 distinct CDR3 sequences, approximately 52% seen once. As to this clonotype: Its antigen remains unidentified.

CDR3 size: 16 residues. J lost 4 bases, V lost 5 bases, and 13 bases had no gene match. Germline V lookup: CDR1 MNHNS, CDR2 SASEGT. As to treatment: roughly 10-day PBMC culture with coronavirus spike peptide pools or control peptides (ViraFEST assay). Source material: CD4+ T cells from blood, cultured in vitro. This TCR derives from a human donor who had recovered from COVID-19. The chain recombines TRBV6-1 with TRBJ1-2; TRBD1 aligns across 7 bases. Here the CDR3 reads CASSLGTASQGYGYTF. The CDR3 region has the DNA TGTGCCAGCAGTCTTGGGACAGCGAGTCAGGGCTATGGCTACACCTTC.